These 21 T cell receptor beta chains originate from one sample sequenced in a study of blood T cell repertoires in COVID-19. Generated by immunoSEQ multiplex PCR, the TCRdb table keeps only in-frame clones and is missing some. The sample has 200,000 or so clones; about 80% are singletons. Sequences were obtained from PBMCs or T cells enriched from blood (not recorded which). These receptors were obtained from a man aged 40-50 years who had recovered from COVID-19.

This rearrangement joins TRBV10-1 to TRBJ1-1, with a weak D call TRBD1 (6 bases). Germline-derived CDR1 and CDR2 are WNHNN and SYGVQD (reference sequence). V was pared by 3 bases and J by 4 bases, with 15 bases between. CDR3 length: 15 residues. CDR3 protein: CASSDRGRGSTEAFF. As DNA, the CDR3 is TGCGCCAGCAGTGACCGGGGCAGGGGAAGCACTGAAGCTTTCTTT.

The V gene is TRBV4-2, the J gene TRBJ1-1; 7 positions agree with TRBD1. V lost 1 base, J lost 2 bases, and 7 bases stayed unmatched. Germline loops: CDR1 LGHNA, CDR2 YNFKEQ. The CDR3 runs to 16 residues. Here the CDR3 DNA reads TGTGCCAGCAGCCAAGGTGGGGGGACAGCTAACACTGAAGCTTTCTTT. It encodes CASSQGGGTANTEAFF.

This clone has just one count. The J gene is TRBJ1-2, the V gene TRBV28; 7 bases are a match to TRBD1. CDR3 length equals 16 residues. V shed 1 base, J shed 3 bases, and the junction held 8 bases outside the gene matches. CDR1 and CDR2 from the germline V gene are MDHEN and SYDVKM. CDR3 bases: TGTGCCAGCAGTTTATTCGGGACAGCACACCACTATGGCTACACCTTC. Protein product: CASSLFGTAHHYGYTF.

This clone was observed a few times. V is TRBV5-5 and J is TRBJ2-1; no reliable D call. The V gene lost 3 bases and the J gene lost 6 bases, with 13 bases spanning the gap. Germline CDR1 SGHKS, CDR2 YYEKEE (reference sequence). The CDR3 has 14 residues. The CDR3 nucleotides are TGTGCCAGCAGCTCCCATCCGGGTTCCAATGAGCAGTTCTTC. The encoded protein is CASSSHPGSNEQFF.

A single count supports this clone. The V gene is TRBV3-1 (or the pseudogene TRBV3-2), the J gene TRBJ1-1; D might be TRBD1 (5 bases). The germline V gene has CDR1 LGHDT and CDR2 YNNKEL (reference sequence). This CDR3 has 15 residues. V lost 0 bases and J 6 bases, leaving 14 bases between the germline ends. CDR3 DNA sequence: TGTGCCAGCAGCCAAGATATTTCCGGACACCCTGAAGCTTTCTTT. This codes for CASSQDISGHPEAFF.

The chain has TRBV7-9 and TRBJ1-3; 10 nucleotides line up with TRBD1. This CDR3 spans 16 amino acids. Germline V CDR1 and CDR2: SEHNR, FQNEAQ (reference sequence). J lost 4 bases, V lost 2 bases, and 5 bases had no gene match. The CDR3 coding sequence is TGTGCCAGCAGCTTAACGGGACAGGGGAGAGGAAACACCATATATTTT. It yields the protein CASSLTGQGRGNTIYF.

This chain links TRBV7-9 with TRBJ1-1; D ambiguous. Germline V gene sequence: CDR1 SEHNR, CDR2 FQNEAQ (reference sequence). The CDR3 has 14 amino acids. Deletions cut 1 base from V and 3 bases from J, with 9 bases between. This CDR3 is CASSLGGRYTEAFF. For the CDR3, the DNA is TGTGCCAGCAGCTTAGGAGGCCGGTACACTGAAGCTTTCTTT.

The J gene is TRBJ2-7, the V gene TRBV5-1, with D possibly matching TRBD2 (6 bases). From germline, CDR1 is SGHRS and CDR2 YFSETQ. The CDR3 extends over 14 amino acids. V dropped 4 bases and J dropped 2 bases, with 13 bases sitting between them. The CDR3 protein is CASSPPAGTYEQYF. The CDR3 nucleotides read TGCGCCAGCAGCCCCCCGGCGGGAACCTACGAGCAGTACTTC.

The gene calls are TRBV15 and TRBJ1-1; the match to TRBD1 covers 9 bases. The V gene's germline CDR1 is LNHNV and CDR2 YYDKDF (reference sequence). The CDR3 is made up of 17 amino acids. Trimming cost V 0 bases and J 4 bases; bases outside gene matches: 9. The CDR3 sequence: CATSRDFANRGLTEAFF. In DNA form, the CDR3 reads TGTGCCACCAGCAGAGATTTTGCAAACAGGGGGCTCACTGAAGCTTTCTTT.

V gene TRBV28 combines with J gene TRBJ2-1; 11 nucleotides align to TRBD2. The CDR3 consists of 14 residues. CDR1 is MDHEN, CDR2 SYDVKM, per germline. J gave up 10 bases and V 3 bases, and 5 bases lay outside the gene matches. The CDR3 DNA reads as TGTGCCAGCAGTTTTACTAGCGGGGGCGGGGAGCAGTTCTTC. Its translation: CASSFTSGGGEQFF.

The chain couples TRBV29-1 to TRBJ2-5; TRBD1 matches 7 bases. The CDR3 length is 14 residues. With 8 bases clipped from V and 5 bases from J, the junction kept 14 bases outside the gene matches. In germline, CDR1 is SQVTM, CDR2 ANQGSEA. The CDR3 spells CSSKTGPGGETQYF. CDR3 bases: TGCAGCTCTAAGACAGGCCCAGGGGGTGAGACCCAGTACTTC. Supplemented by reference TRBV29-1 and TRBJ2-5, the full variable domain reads SAVISQKPSRDICQRGTSLTIQCQVDSQVTMMFWYRQQPGQSLTLIATANQGSEATYESGFVIDKFPISRPNLTFSTLTVSNMSPEDSSIYLCSSKTGPGGETQYFGPGTRLLVL.

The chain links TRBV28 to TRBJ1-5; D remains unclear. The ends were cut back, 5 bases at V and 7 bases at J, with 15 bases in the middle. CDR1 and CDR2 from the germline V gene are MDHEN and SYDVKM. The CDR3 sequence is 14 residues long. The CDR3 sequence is CASSPRVRRQPQHF. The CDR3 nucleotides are TGTGCCAGCAGTCCCCGGGTCAGGAGGCAGCCCCAGCATTTT.

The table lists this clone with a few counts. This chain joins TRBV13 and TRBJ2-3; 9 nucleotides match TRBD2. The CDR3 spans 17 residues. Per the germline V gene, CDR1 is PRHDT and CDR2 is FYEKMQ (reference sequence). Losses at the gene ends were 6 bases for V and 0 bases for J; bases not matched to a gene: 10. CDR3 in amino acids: CASSGSGGTLSTDTQYF. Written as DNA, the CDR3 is TGTGCCAGCAGTGGTAGCGGGGGAACACTTAGCACAGATACGCAGTATTTT.

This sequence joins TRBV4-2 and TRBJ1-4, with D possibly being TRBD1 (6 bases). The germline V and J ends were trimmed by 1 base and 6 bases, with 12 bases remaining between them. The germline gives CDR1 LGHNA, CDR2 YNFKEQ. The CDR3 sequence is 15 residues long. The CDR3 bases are TGTGCCAGCAGCCAAGGACAGGTTGGGGATGAAAAACTGTTTTTT. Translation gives CASSQGQVGDEKLFF.

The CDR3 protein is CASSENRGYGYTF. The DNA for the CDR3 is TGTGCCAGCAGTGAAAACAGGGGTTATGGCTACACCTTC. The chain carries TRBV6-1 and TRBJ1-2; 7 bases are shared with TRBD1. This CDR3 contains 13 residues. Germline V gene sequence: CDR1 MNHNS, CDR2 SASEGT. The V gene end was trimmed by 2 bases and the J gene end by 5 bases; junction bases not matched to a gene: 2.

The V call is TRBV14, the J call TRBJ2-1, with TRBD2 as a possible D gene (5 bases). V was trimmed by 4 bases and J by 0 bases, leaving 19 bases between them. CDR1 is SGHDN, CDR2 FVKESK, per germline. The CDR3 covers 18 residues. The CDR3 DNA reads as TGTGCCAGCAGCCGCATTGGACCGCCGGCGGGCTCCTACAATGAGCAGTTCTTC. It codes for CASSRIGPPAGSYNEQFF.

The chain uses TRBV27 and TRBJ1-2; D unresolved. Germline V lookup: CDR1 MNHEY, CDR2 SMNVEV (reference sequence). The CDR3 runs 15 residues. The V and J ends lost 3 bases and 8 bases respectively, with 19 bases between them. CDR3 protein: CASSFVGAGREGYTF. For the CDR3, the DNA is TGTGCCAGCAGTTTCGTAGGAGCCGGCCGGGAGGGCTACACCTTC.

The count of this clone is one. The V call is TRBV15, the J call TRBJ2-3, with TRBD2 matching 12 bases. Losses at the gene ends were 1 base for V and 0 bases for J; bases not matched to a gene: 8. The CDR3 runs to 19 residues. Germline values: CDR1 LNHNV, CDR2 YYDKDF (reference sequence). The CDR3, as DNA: TGTGCCACCAGCAGAGGACTAGCGGGGGATATCACTAGCACAGATACGCAGTATTTT. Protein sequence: CATSRGLAGDITSTDTQYF.

The CDR3 spells CASSLGRGEQAFF. For the CDR3, the DNA is TGCGCCAGCAGTCTCGGCCGCGGGGAGCAAGCTTTCTTT. V gene TRBV10-2 combines with J gene TRBJ1-1, with D hard to call. This CDR3 has 13 amino acids. Germline values: CDR1 WSHSY, CDR2 SAAADI. V lost 5 bases to trimming and J lost 9 bases, with 16 bases between them.

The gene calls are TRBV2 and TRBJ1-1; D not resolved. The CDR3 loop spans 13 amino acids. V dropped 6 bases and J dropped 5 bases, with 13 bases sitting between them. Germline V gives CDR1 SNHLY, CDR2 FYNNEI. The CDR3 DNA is TGTGCCAGCAGCCGGGCGGGGTGGACTGAAGCTTTCTTT. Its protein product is CASSRAGWTEAFF.

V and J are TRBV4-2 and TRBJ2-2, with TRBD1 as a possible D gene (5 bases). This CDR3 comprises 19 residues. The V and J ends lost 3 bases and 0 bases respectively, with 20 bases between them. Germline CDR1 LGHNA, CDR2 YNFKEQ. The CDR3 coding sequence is TGTGCCAGCAGCCAGGCTGGGGTCTTCGGACAACCGAACACCGGGGAGCTGTTTTTT. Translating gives CASSQAGVFGQPNTGELFF.